This T cell receptor beta chain appears in the sequencing data of a study of blood T cell repertoires in COVID-19. Across the study: Samples representing acute and convalescent COVID-19 were sourced from the United States, Italy and Spain. From T cells, B-cell-depleted T cells, or PBMCs came the material, which was cDNA or gDNA.

This CDR3 is built from 17 residues. In the original workflow: Quantification of nucleated cells was approximated via reference gene primer amplification. Assay used: immunoSEQ multiplex PCR; TCRdb lists only in-frame clones, some missing. V and J calls and clone size are as listed in that table; D and trimming were resolved from the DNA. The data contain roughly 56,000 clones, approximately 83% of them singletons. This receptor was taken from a human donor in a cohort sampled during active COVID-19. Sequencing input: peripheral blood. The chain employs TRBV21-1 and TRBJ2-2; TRBD2, the D gene given by the table, was not confirmed from the DNA. TRBV21-1 is reported as a pseudogene. CDR3 region: CASRTYTSGSPTGELFF. The CDR3 nucleotides are TGTGCCAGCAGGACATACACTAGCGGGAGTCCCACCGGGGAGCTGTTTTTT.